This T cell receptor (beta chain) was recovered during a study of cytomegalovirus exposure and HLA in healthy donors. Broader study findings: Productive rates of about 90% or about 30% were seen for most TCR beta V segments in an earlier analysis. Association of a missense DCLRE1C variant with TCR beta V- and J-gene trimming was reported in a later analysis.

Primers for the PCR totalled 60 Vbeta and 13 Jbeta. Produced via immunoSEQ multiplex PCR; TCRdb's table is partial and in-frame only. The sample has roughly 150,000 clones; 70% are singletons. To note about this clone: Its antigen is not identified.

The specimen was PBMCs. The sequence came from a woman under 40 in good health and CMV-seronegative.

The DNA for the CDR3 is TGTGCCAGCAGTGAAGGGAGCAGCGGGGGGGCCACAGATACGCAGTATTTT. This gives the protein CASSEGSSGGATDTQYF. This chain joins TRBV6-1 and TRBJ2-3, with 10 bases identical to TRBD2. Trimming removed 1 base from V and 2 bases from J; junction bases left unmatched: 6. Germline CDR1 MNHNS, CDR2 SASEGT. The CDR3 has 17 residues.